The clone carrying this T cell receptor (beta chain) was counted at least ten times. This CDR3 is 13 amino acids long. Germline lookup yields CDR1 ENHRY and CDR2 SYGVKD. Trimming shortened V by 3 bases and J by 3 bases, and 8 bases separated the two germline ends. The data belong to a study of T cells in Graves' hyperthyroidism and ophthalmopathy. Amplification yielded TCR beta CDR3 regions, with RNA transcripts as the source. An initial round of RT-PCR targeting the TCR CDR3 relied on the HTBI primer set. One entry per CDR3 protein, called by TCRdb with MiXCR from the multiplex PCR reads. The sample lists under 300,000 distinct CDR3 sequences, about 14% occurring once.

The chain joins TRBV10-3 to TRBJ1-2; D uncertain. The sequence came from a woman aged 30 to 39 with Graves' hyperthyroidism that later progressed to Graves' ophthalmopathy. The sequencing sample was made of blood. CDR3 nucleotides: TGTGCCATCAGTGAAGTGGGTGACTATGGCTACACCTTC. Translating it yields CAISEVGDYGYTF.